Reported below is one T cell receptor beta chain. Its antigen target is currently unknown. Within one base of it there is no much larger clone, and no base qualities were kept. The data originate from a study of T cells after yellow fever vaccination (dated by TCRdb to the late 2010s). With respect to the entire study: The SMART-Seq v4 Ultra Low Input RNA kit was used to prepare libraries from fractions with low cell numbers. To follow T-cell clones before and after primary and booster YFV17D yellow fever vaccination, bulk TCR alpha and beta repertoires were sequenced over time. Two healthy male donors, one aged 18 to 30 and one aged 30 to 40 years, were included in the cohort. Blood was drawn at multiple timepoints before and after primary and secondary immunization, with bulk PBMC replicates and cell subsets isolated. Broad study findings and their caveats: Because only two donors were included in the study, the extent to which the findings can be generalized is limited. Compared with the primary T-cell response, the secondary T-cell response was weaker but faster, peaking on day 5 rather than day 15. A small fraction of clonotypes appeared in both the CD4 and CD8 compartments, likely as a result of convergent recombination. Because abundant contaminating clonotypes from the bulk population could be contained in FACS-sorted repertoires, computational filtering was required. Most clones expanded after primary vaccination (about 95% of CD4 and 80% to 90% of CD8) were re-detected after the booster, suggesting that broad memory maintenance occurred.

The CDR3 sequence holds 14 residues, the cysteine and phenylalanine included. The read is trimmed to its CDR3 DNA, 42 bases read in frame from base 1. At the junction V is shortened by 1 base and J by 3 bases; bases outside the gene matches: 3. Looking up the germline V gene yields CDR1 SGHRS and CDR2 YFSETQ. TCR cDNA was synthesized by 5'RACE template switching, through which a universal primer site and unique molecular identifiers were introduced. Priming for cDNA synthesis came from both the TCR alpha and TCR beta constant segments. Two PCR steps were used to amplify libraries, with sample barcodes and sequencing adapters being added in the second step. Sequencing of libraries was done on Illumina HiSeq 2500 (2x100 bp) or NovaSeq (2x150 bp). The study's processing was this. Demultiplexing of reads and collapsing into UMI consensus sequences were performed with MIGEC, and V(D)J alignment was carried out with MiXCR. Vaccine-responding clonotypes were defined with edgeR using replicate PBMC samples, requiring FDR below 0.01 and a log2 fold change above 5 up to day 15. Each bulk clonotype received a CD4 or CD8 identity based on whether the sequenced CD4 or CD8 repertoire contained that clonotype at higher abundance. TCRdb trimmed public reads at Q25 via fastp, called clones via MiXCR and kept in-frame beta chains. Each record represents a unique CDR3 protein, reported with the most common genes and DNA among its rows. The V and J calls, along with clone size, are taken from TCRdb and not from the paper's own processing. This sample has some 350,000 distinct CDR3 sequences in its table, and about 8.7% of those were observed once. Approximately 18% of the sample goes to the ten largest clones.

The treatment or condition label for this specimen denotes: live attenuated yellow fever vaccine strain. Two biological replicates of bulk PBMCs were collected at each blood-draw timepoint. A standard Ficoll-Paque protocol was used to isolate PBMCs from peripheral blood. TriZol was used to extract RNA from bulk PBMCs, from CD4 and CD8 fractions, and from dextramer-positive and dextramer-negative fractions. The sequence derives from a man younger than 35 who received the YFV17D yellow fever vaccine. The sequence joins TRBV5-1 to TRBJ1-1; TRBD1 agrees with 7 junctional bases. The sequencing used PBMCs, collected on the day of the first yellow fever vaccination. The CDR3 region: CASSLITGDTEAFF. The nucleotides read TGCGCCAGCAGCTTGATCACAGGGGACACTGAAGCTTTCTTT.